The 25 T cell receptor beta chains in this list originate from one sample, sequenced in a study of long-term antiretroviral therapy in people with HIV. With survey level as its setting, the immunoSEQ assay was v3.0. Measured with immunoSEQ multiplex PCR; TCRdb has only the in-frame clones, and not every one. The sample consists of about 28,000 clones, roughly 73% of them appearing once. Sequenced material: unsorted PBMCs, taken 1.5 years before starting antiretroviral therapy. Every receptor here comes from a man between 18 and 29 years old with HIV.

The chain recombines TRBV28 with TRBJ2-1, with D perhaps TRBD1 (6 bases). Germline loops: CDR1 MDHEN, CDR2 SYDVKM. The V end lost 10 bases, the J end lost 0 bases, and 10 bases lay between the germline ends. CDR3 size: 13 residues. The CDR3 region is CAIRDTSYNEQFF. The DNA for the CDR3 is TGTGCCATAAGGGACACCTCCTACAATGAGCAGTTCTTC.

This chain connects TRBV7-6 to TRBJ2-1, with 7 bases that match TRBD2. Germline V gene data show CDR1 as SGHVS and CDR2 as FNYEAQ. V lost 5 bases and J lost 7; bases outside the gene matches: 2. The CDR3 runs 12 residues. As DNA, the CDR3 is TGTGCCAGCAGCCTTAGCGGGAATGAGCAGTTCTTC. It yields the protein CASSLSGNEQFF. Full variable domain (outside the CDR3, taken from reference TRBV7-6 and TRBJ2-1): GAGVSQSPRYKVTKRGQDVALRCDPISGHVSLYWYRQALGQGPEFLTYFNYEAQQDKSGLPNDRFSAERPEGSISTLTIQRTEQRDSAMYRCASSLSGNEQFFGPGTRLTVL.

The CDR3 sequence: CASSSRPSNEQFF. CDR3 sequence (DNA): TGTGCCAGCAGTTCCAGACCCAGCAATGAGCAGTTCTTC. The chain couples TRBV6-5 to TRBJ2-1; no reliable D call. Trimming took off 4 bases at V and 6 bases at J, with 10 bases between the two ends. Germline V gene data show CDR1 as MNHEY and CDR2 as SVGAGI. The CDR3 contains 13 residues.

The V call is TRBV27, the J call TRBJ2-7; 7 bases are shared with TRBD2. Trimming cost V 3 bases and J 2 bases; bases outside gene matches: 16. Germline V CDR1 and CDR2: MNHEY, SMNVEV (reference sequence). The CDR3 covers 18 residues. The CDR3 DNA follows: TGTGCCAGCAGTTTTGGTGCGGGGGAACTCCATGGGCCCTACGAGCAGTACTTC. It encodes CASSFGAGELHGPYEQYF.

J is TRBJ2-6 and V is TRBV19, with 9 bases matching TRBD2. The V gene's germline CDR1 is LNHDA and CDR2 SQIVND (reference sequence). The trim removed 7 bases at V and 0 bases at J, leaving 7 bases unmatched. CDR3 size: 17 residues. DNA of the CDR3: TGTGCCAGTAAGAGGACTAGCGACAGCTCTGGGGCCAACGTCCTGACTTTC. Translated, it gives CASKRTSDSSGANVLTF. Based on the CDR3 plus reference TRBV19 and TRBJ2-6, the full variable domain is DGGITQSPKYLFRKEGQNVTLSCEQNLNHDAMYWYRQDPGQGLRLIYYSQIVNDFQKGDIAEGYSVSREKKESFPLTVTSAQKNPTAFYLCASKRTSDSSGANVLTFGAGSRLTVL.

Only one count was recorded for this clone. The CDR3, as DNA: TGTGCCAGCACCTTCTTATCCGGGACTAGCGGGAGCAATGAGCAGTTCTTC. Protein: CASTFLSGTSGSNEQFF. The chain joins TRBV5-6 to TRBJ2-1, with 14 bases aligning to TRBD2. V gave up 6 bases and J gave up 6 bases; unmatched junction bases: 11. Looked up from germline, CDR1 is SGHDT and CDR2 is YYEEEE. The CDR3 sequence is 17 residues long.

V is TRBV30 and J is TRBJ2-6; D might be TRBD1 (5 bases). The CDR3 length is 14 residues. The ends were cut back, 4 bases at V and 2 bases at J, with 9 bases in the middle. The V gene's germline CDR1 is GTSNPN and CDR2 SVGIG (reference sequence). This chain's CDR3 is CAWKTGAGANVLTF. CDR3 nucleotide sequence: TGTGCCTGGAAAACAGGTGCTGGGGCCAACGTCCTGACTTTC.

V usage is TRBV11-2 and J usage is TRBJ2-5, with D unclear. The CDR3 is 13 residues long. Trimming removed 0 bases at V and 5 bases at J, with 7 bases between. The germline V gene encodes CDR1 SGHAT and CDR2 FQNNGV. CDR3 nucleotides: TGTGCCAGCAGCTTAGATTCGAGGGAGACCCAGTACTTC. Residues: CASSLDSRETQYF.

The J gene is TRBJ2-7, the V gene TRBV14; D could derive from TRBD1 or TRBD2 (5 bases each). This CDR3 is 14 amino acids long. The germline V gene encodes CDR1 SGHDN and CDR2 FVKESK. V was shortened by 7 bases and J by 0 bases, with 13 bases between the two germline ends. The CDR3 region is CASNRDGFSYEQYF. The CDR3 DNA sequence: TGTGCCAGCAACCGGGACGGATTCTCCTACGAGCAGTACTTC.

In its sample, this clone was seen a few times. The rearrangement joins TRBV7-9 to TRBJ1-3; D is unresolved. This CDR3 has 17 amino acids. V was cut by 5 bases and J by 1 base, with 18 bases left in between. Germline values: CDR1 SEHNR, CDR2 FQNEAQ (reference sequence). CDR3 sequence reads: CASSPSVASISGNTIYF. For the CDR3, the DNA is TGTGCCAGCAGCCCTTCAGTAGCCTCAATATCTGGAAACACCATATATTTT.

J is TRBJ1-2 and V is TRBV9; D uncertain. Per the germline V gene, CDR1 is SGDLS and CDR2 is YYNGEE. With 0 bases removed from V and 5 bases from J, the gap between germline ends came to 11 bases. This CDR3 spans 14 amino acids. This chain's CDR3 is CASSVGGSFYGYTF. DNA for the CDR3: TGTGCCAGCAGCGTAGGAGGGTCCTTTTATGGCTACACCTTC.

The sample holds a few counts of this clone. This chain links TRBV19 with TRBJ1-2, with a possible D match to TRBD1 (5 bases). CDR1 is LNHDA, CDR2 SQIVND, per germline (reference sequence). The CDR3 is 14 amino acids. V lost 6 bases to trimming and J lost 7 bases, with 18 bases between them. The CDR3 sequence: CASSLTGGFRGYTF. Written as DNA, the CDR3 is TGTGCCAGTAGCCTGACCGGGGGTTTTCGTGGCTACACCTTC.

This chain joins TRBV5-5 and TRBJ1-1, with unresolved D. Germline CDR1 is SGHKS and CDR2 is YYEKEE (reference sequence). V was trimmed by 0 bases and J by 2 bases, leaving 5 bases between them. The CDR3 has 13 residues. The CDR3 region has the DNA TGTGCCAGCAGCTTGGACTTCAACACTGAAGCTTTCTTT. It codes for CASSLDFNTEAFF.

This clone was seen more than once but under ten times. The chain couples TRBV4-2 to TRBJ2-2; 11 nucleotides align to TRBD2. CDR3 length: 18 amino acids. Unmatched junction bases numbered 11, after V lost 3 bases and J lost 5 bases. Per the germline V gene, CDR1 is LGHNA and CDR2 is YNFKEQ. Here the CDR3 reads CASSQRVTSGSGTGELFF. CDR3 sequence (DNA): TGTGCCAGCAGCCAGAGGGTAACTAGCGGGAGCGGAACCGGGGAGCTGTTTTTT.

The rearrangement uses TRBV4-1 and TRBJ2-3, with unresolved D. In germline, CDR1 is MGHRA, CDR2 YSYEKL. This CDR3 contains 14 residues. V was shortened by 0 bases and J by 9 bases, with 13 bases between the two germline ends. Written as DNA, the CDR3 is TGCGCCAGCAGCCAAGATAGCCCCACCCCGACGCAGTATTTT. It codes for CASSQDSPTPTQYF.

The chain couples TRBV30 to TRBJ1-1, with a possible D match to TRBD1 (5 bases). Trimming took 1 base from V and 5 from J, leaving 11 bases between them. The CDR3 has 13 amino acids. The germline gives CDR1 GTSNPN, CDR2 SVGIG (reference sequence). DNA of the CDR3: TGTGCCTGGAGTGGCCCCGGGGCGACTGAAGCTTTCTTT. This sequence encodes CAWSGPGATEAFF.

The rearrangement links TRBV27 to TRBJ2-3; maybe TRBD1 (6 bases). Germline assignment: CDR1 MNHEY and CDR2 SMNVEV (reference sequence). V was cut by 3 bases and J by 5 bases, with 15 bases left in between. This CDR3 contains 15 residues. The CDR3 region is CASSFQISGVDTQYF. CDR3 in DNA: TGTGCCAGCAGTTTTCAGATATCAGGGGTAGATACGCAGTATTTT.

The genes are TRBV4-2 and TRBJ1-3; 7 bases line up with TRBD1. V lost 4 bases, J lost 3 bases, and 3 bases stayed unmatched. This CDR3 comprises 14 residues. Germline loops: CDR1 LGHNA, CDR2 YNFKEQ. The CDR3 sequence is CASSPTGVGNTIYF. The CDR3 DNA follows: TGTGCCAGCAGCCCCACAGGGGTTGGAAACACCATATATTTT.

V gene TRBV27 combines with J gene TRBJ1-2; D gene uncertain. The germline V and J ends were trimmed by 8 bases and 3 bases, with 16 bases remaining between them. This CDR3 has 14 residues. From germline, CDR1 is MNHEY and CDR2 SMNVEV (reference sequence). The CDR3 DNA follows: TGTGCCAGCCGTGGGTGGAGTGAACACTATGGCTACACCTTC. Translated, it gives CASRGWSEHYGYTF.

The gene calls are TRBV4-1 and TRBJ2-5; 7 nucleotides line up with TRBD1. The CDR3 consists of 15 residues. J lost 5 bases, V lost 3 bases, and 9 bases had no gene match. Germline CDR1 MGHRA, CDR2 YSYEKL. CDR3 protein: CASSHQTGPGETQYF. In DNA, the CDR3 is TGCGCCAGCAGCCATCAGACAGGGCCAGGGGAGACCCAGTACTTC.

The chain employs TRBV5-1 and TRBJ2-2; 10 nucleotides line up with TRBD2. V lost 5 bases to trimming and J lost 0 bases; unmatched junction nucleotides: 4. The CDR3 loop spans 16 amino acids. Germline V gene data show CDR1 as SGHRS and CDR2 as YFSETQ. The CDR3 region has the DNA TGCGCCAGCAGGGGTGGACTAGCGGCGAACACCGGGGAGCTGTTTTTT. Translation gives CASRGGLAANTGELFF.

The gene calls are TRBV19 and TRBJ1-2; no firm D call. The V and J ends lost 4 bases and 7 bases respectively, with 13 bases between them. Germline-derived CDR1 and CDR2 are LNHDA and SQIVND (reference sequence). The CDR3 consists of 13 residues. The CDR3 DNA follows: TGTGCCAGTAGTACGCCGGCCTTGGGTGGCTACACCTTC. The encoded protein is CASSTPALGGYTF.

The chain uses TRBV30 and TRBJ2-5, with D perhaps matching TRBD2 (6 bases). The J call may be wrong; the DNA end is better matched by TRBJ2-7. Germline lookup yields CDR1 GTSNPN and CDR2 SVGIG (reference sequence). CDR3 size: 13 residues. CDR3 sequence (DNA): TGTGCCGGGGACGGCGGGGTGACCTACGAGCAGTACTTC. Translated, it gives CAGDGGVTYEQYF.

V usage is TRBV11-2 and J usage is TRBJ2-3; D ambiguous. CDR3 length: 14 amino acids. Trimming removed 1 base from V and 1 base from J, with 6 bases in between. Germline CDR1 reads SGHAT; CDR2 reads FQNNGV. CDR3 sequence reads: CASSLGLRTDTQYF. For the CDR3, the DNA is TGTGCCAGCAGCTTAGGGTTGCGCACAGATACGCAGTATTTT.

The V call is TRBV29-1, the J call TRBJ2-1; the D is unclear. The V end was cut by 5 bases, the J end by 4 bases, with 6 bases between. This CDR3 contains 11 residues. The V gene's germline CDR1 is SQVTM and CDR2 ANQGSEA. CDR3 sequence: CSVRSYNEQFF. The CDR3 DNA follows: TGCAGCGTTCGGAGTTACAATGAGCAGTTCTTC.